Presented here are 28 T cell receptor beta chains from one specimen sequenced in a study of T-cell reconstitution after alpha-beta-depleted transplantation in children. Preparation of the TCRbeta library was carried out with unique molecular identifiers. Each CDR3 protein gets one entry after TCRdb re-called the PCR reads with MiXCR. The sample has a few hundred thousand distinct CDR3 sequences, 10% to 15% seen once. The sequences come from PBMCs, mostly from graft donor cells, collected 360 days after TCRalphabeta/CD19-depleted stem cell transplant. The receptors originated from a male patient younger than 18 who had a stem cell transplant for acute myeloid leukemia, so the T cells may come from the graft donor.

This clonotype was seen repeatedly, ten times or more. This chain joins TRBV7-8 and TRBJ2-3; 8 nucleotides agree with TRBD1. Germline CDR1 reads SGHVS; CDR2 reads FQNEAQ. With 5 bases clipped from V and 0 bases from J, the junction kept 1 base outside the gene matches. This CDR3 region has 14 residues. CDR3 residues: CASSRDRSTDTQYF. The CDR3 coding sequence is TGTGCCAGCAGCCGGGACAGGAGCACAGATACGCAGTATTTT.

The chain uses TRBV15 and TRBJ1-4; no definite D call. The CDR3 contains 15 residues. Per the germline V gene, CDR1 is LNHNV and CDR2 is YYDKDF (reference sequence). V was cut by 0 bases and J by 8 bases, with 13 bases left in between. The CDR3 loop reads CATSRDGSPLEKLFF. The CDR3 bases are TGTGCCACCAGCAGAGATGGATCTCCCCTGGAAAAACTGTTTTTT.

CDR3 in DNA: TGTGCCAGCAGCCCCCTGGGAGGGTCTCCCCACGAGCAGTACTTC. It encodes CASSPLGGSPHEQYF. The V and J genes are TRBV9 and TRBJ2-7; TRBD2 matches at 7 bases. V was pared by 4 bases and J by 5 bases, with 12 bases of the junction left unmatched. The CDR3 spans 15 residues. Germline CDR1 SGDLS, CDR2 YYNGEE.

This chain joins TRBV19 and TRBJ2-3; D is possibly TRBD1 or TRBD2 (5 bases each). This CDR3 contains 14 residues. Trimming pared 6 bases from V and 4 bases from J, leaving 14 bases between. Per the germline V gene, CDR1 is LNHDA and CDR2 is SQIVND (reference sequence). The CDR3 nucleotides read TGTGCCAGTAGCCGCGGATTGGGGGCAGATACGCAGTATTTT. Its protein product is CASSRGLGADTQYF. The entire variable domain, with the rest obtained from reference TRBV19 and TRBJ2-3, is as follows: DGGITQSPKYLFRKEGQNVTLSCEQNLNHDAMYWYRQDPGQGLRLIYYSQIVNDFQKGDIAEGYSVSREKKESFPLTVTSAQKNPTAFYLCASSRGLGADTQYFGPGTRLTVL.

This clonotype turned up a few times. The V and J genes are TRBV18 and TRBJ2-7; D unresolved. Germline V gene sequence: CDR1 KGHSH, CDR2 LQKENI. The V end was cut by 2 bases, the J end by 0 bases, with 17 bases between. The CDR3 length is 17 residues. The chain's CDR3 is CASSPGSGSRISYEQYF. In nucleotides, the CDR3 is TGTGCCAGCTCACCAGGATCAGGTTCGAGGATCTCCTACGAGCAGTACTTC.

The table lists this clonotype with a few counts. The chain employs TRBV6-2 or TRBV6-3 and TRBJ1-2; a possible D gene is TRBD1 (5 bases). V lost 6 bases and J 2 bases, leaving 19 bases between the germline ends. The CDR3 spans 16 residues. Germline CDR1 is MNHEY and CDR2 is SVGEGT. The CDR3 spells CASSLRGPRGNYGYTF. For the CDR3, the DNA is TGTGCCAGCAGCCTTCGGGGCCCCCGAGGAAACTATGGCTACACCTTC.

In this sample, this clonotype turned up a few times. This chain connects TRBV29-1 to TRBJ2-5; 7 bases match TRBD1. The CDR3 spans 15 residues. J gave up 4 bases and V 5 bases, and 13 bases lay outside the gene matches. The V gene's germline CDR1 is SQVTM and CDR2 ANQGSEA. CDR3 DNA: TGCAGCGTTCAAAGGGCAGGGGGATTAGTAGAGACCCAGTACTTC. It codes for CSVQRAGGLVETQYF.

This clonotype was observed at least ten times. This chain joins TRBV12-3 or TRBV12-4 and TRBJ2-2; weak D call: TRBD2 (6 bases). The germline V and J ends were trimmed by 5 bases and 8 bases, with 9 bases remaining between them. This CDR3 has 12 residues. The CDR3 DNA is TGTGCCAGCAGTCCCGGGACTGGGGAGCTGTTTTTT. Protein sequence: CASSPGTGELFF.

This clonotype has a handful of counts. The V call is TRBV12-3 or TRBV12-4, the J call TRBJ1-2; D is possibly TRBD1 (5 bases). The CDR3 extends over 13 amino acids. With 3 bases removed from V and 6 bases from J, the gap between germline ends came to 11 bases. The CDR3 protein is CASSLVAGNGYTF. The CDR3 DNA sequence: TGTGCCAGCAGTTTGGTGGCAGGGAATGGCTACACCTTC.

This clonotype was observed at least ten times. The chain uses TRBV29-1 and TRBJ2-7; a weak D match, TRBD1 (5 bases). Germline CDR1 SQVTM, CDR2 ANQGSEA. The CDR3 length is 12 residues. The CDR3 is CTLGRLQGEQYF. The CDR3 DNA reads as TGCACCCTAGGGCGACTGCAGGGCGAGCAGTACTTC.

V is TRBV11-2 and J is TRBJ2-7, with 10 bases lining up with TRBD2. V shed 6 bases, J shed 0 bases, and the junction held 14 bases outside the gene matches. Germline V gene lookup returns CDR1 SGHAT and CDR2 FQNNGV. CDR3 length equals 18 residues. The CDR3 DNA follows: TGTGCCAGCAGACGTAAAGGAAGCGGGAGGGGAAGCTCCTACGAGCAGTACTTC. Protein product: CASRRKGSGRGSSYEQYF. Using reference TRBV11-2 and TRBJ2-7 for the parts outside the CDR3, the full variable domain is EAGVAQSPRYKIIEKRQSVAFWCNPISGHATLYWYQQILGQGPKLLIQFQNNGVVDDSQLPKDRFSAERLKGVDSTLKIQPAKLEDSAVYLCASRRKGSGRGSSYEQYFGPGTRLTVT.

Ten or more counts support this clonotype. V gene TRBV20-1 combines with J gene TRBJ2-1, with D perhaps TRBD1 or TRBD2 (5 bases each). V was clipped by 3 bases and J by 4 bases, with 16 bases between them. The CDR3 has 15 residues. Germline V lookup: CDR1 DFQATT, CDR2 SNEGSKA (reference sequence). The CDR3 region is CSASKLGTVYNEQFF. CDR3 nucleotide sequence: TGCAGTGCTAGTAAACTTGGGACCGTGTACAATGAGCAGTTCTTC.

In its sample, this clonotype was seen many times. The junction departs from germline at one end; a sequencing error may be responsible. V usage is TRBV7-6 and J usage is TRBJ1-3; 8 bases line up with TRBD1. Germline CDR1 reads SGHVS; CDR2 reads FNYEAQ. The CDR3 totals 14 residues. For the CDR3, the DNA is TGTGCCAGCACCTTAAGACAGGGGACCAACACCATATATTTT. It yields the protein CASTLRQGTNTIYF.

The J gene is TRBJ2-2, the V gene TRBV28, with D perhaps matching TRBD1 (5 bases). The germline V and J ends were trimmed by 5 bases and 1 base, with 8 bases remaining between them. Germline CDR1 reads MDHEN; CDR2 reads SYDVKM. This CDR3 has 14 amino acids. In DNA, the CDR3 is TGTGCCAGCAGTAAAACAGGGAACACCGGGGAGCTGTTTTTT. Translating it yields CASSKTGNTGELFF.

CDR3 in DNA: TGTGCCAGCAGTGAAACGCAGTACCGGGACAGGGGATGGGAGCAGTACTTC. This codes for CASSETQYRDRGWEQYF. The chain joins TRBV25-1 to TRBJ2-7; TRBD1 matches 10 bases. V lost 2 bases and J lost 7; bases outside the gene matches: 14. Germline loops: CDR1 MGHDK, CDR2 SYGVNS. CDR3 length: 17 residues.

This clonotype was observed a handful of times. J is TRBJ2-1 and V is TRBV12-3 or TRBV12-4, with 7 nucleotides matching TRBD2. This CDR3 region has 14 residues. With V trimmed by 4 bases and J by 6 bases, 6 bases remained unmatched. The CDR3, as DNA: TGTGCCAGCAGTTGGGGGGGGTCTCCCAATGAGCAGTTCTTC. Amino acids: CASSWGGSPNEQFF.

The CDR3 nucleotides are TGTGCCAGCAGCCCCCCGGCCCTAGCGGGACTCACCGGGGAGCTGTTTTTT. As protein: CASSPPALAGLTGELFF. The genes are TRBV3-1 and TRBJ2-2; the match to TRBD2 covers 9 bases. CDR3 size: 17 residues. The J segment lost 4 bases and the V segment lost 4 bases, leaving 10 bases of the junction unmatched. Germline lookup yields CDR1 LGHDT and CDR2 YNNKEL (reference sequence).

This chain links TRBV28 with TRBJ2-7; D is perhaps TRBD2 (5 bases). CDR1 MDHEN and CDR2 SYDVKM come from the germline V gene. With 3 bases removed from V and 5 bases from J, the gap between germline ends came to 17 bases. The CDR3 is 15 residues long. The CDR3 reads CASSLWSSKAHEQYF. The CDR3 coding sequence is TGTGCCAGCAGTTTGTGGTCTAGCAAGGCTCACGAGCAGTACTTC.

This clonotype was counted between two and nine times. The CDR3 spells CSAPTRQDQETQYF. In nucleotides, the CDR3 is TGCAGTGCCCCGACTAGACAGGATCAAGAGACCCAGTACTTC. The chain uses TRBV20-1 and TRBJ2-5, with D tentatively TRBD1 or TRBD2 (6 bases each). Germline CDR1 reads DFQATT; CDR2 reads SNEGSKA (reference sequence). V shed 6 bases and J shed 2 bases, with 16 bases lying between them. This CDR3 comprises 14 residues.

The V call is TRBV5-6, the J call TRBJ2-1, with 9 bases fitting TRBD2. V was clipped by 0 bases and J by 5 bases; unmatched bases: 12. The germline V gene has CDR1 SGHDT and CDR2 YYEEEE. The CDR3 length is 18 residues. The CDR3 DNA follows: TGTGCCAGCAGCTTGGGGCTAGCGGGACGGCTCCTAAACAATGAGCAGTTCTTC. Protein product: CASSLGLAGRLLNNEQFF. Using reference TRBV5-6 and TRBJ2-1 for the parts outside the CDR3, the full variable domain is DAGVTQSPTHLIKTRGQQVTLRCSPKSGHDTVSWYQQALGQGPQFIFQYYEEEERQRGNFPDRFSGHQFPNYSSELNVNALLLGDSALYLCASSLGLAGRLLNNEQFFGPGTRLTVL.

This clonotype was seen repeatedly, ten times or more. The chain employs TRBV28 and TRBJ2-7, with 9 positions matching TRBD2. Germline-derived CDR1 and CDR2 are MDHEN and SYDVKM. This CDR3 spans 14 amino acids. The V segment lost 6 bases and the J segment 5 bases; nucleotides outside the gene matches: 8. The CDR3 coding sequence is TGTGCCAGCAGCTCCGGACTAGCGATCCACGAGCAGTACTTC. Amino acid sequence: CASSSGLAIHEQYF. The full variable domain, in which reference TRBV28 and TRBJ2-7 provide the parts outside the CDR3, is DVKVTQSSRYLVKRTGEKVFLECVQDMDHENMFWYRQDPGLGLRLIYFSYDVKMKEKGDIPEGYSVSREKKERFSLILESASTNQTSMYLCASSSGLAIHEQYFGPGTRLTVT.

This clonotype was picked up many times. This chain links TRBV30 with TRBJ1-1; D ambiguous. The CDR3 runs 15 residues. In germline, CDR1 is GTSNPN, CDR2 SVGIG (reference sequence). Trimming removed 0 bases from V and 4 bases from J, with 15 bases in between. This chain's CDR3 is CAWSVPVGEGTEAFF. The CDR3 DNA sequence: TGTGCCTGGAGTGTACCAGTCGGGGAGGGCACTGAAGCTTTCTTT.

V and J are TRBV6-2 or TRBV6-3 and TRBJ2-1; 10 bases are a match to TRBD2. Germline V lookup: CDR1 MNHEY, CDR2 SVGEGT. The CDR3 covers 19 residues. V lost 0 bases to trimming and J lost 4 bases; unmatched junction nucleotides: 12. In DNA, the CDR3 is TGTGCCAGCAGTTACTCGGTCTTTAGCGGGAGGCCGTTTTACAATGAGCAGTTCTTC. Its protein product is CASSYSVFSGRPFYNEQFF.

This sequence joins TRBV11-2 and TRBJ2-3, with 11 nucleotides matching TRBD2. Trimming removed 4 bases from V and 4 bases from J; junction bases left unmatched: 13. The germline V gene encodes CDR1 SGHAT and CDR2 FQNNGV. The CDR3 is made up of 18 amino acids. In DNA form, the CDR3 reads TGTGCCAGCAGCTCCTCTCAATTAGCGGGAGGGGAATCAGATACGCAGTATTTT. Its protein product is CASSSSQLAGGESDTQYF.

Details on this clonotype: The junction shows a germline mismatch at one end, possibly a read error. The chain employs TRBV24-1 and TRBJ2-2; TRBD2 agrees at 7 bases. This CDR3 comprises 17 residues. Germline lookup yields CDR1 KGHDR and CDR2 SFDVKD. CDR3 in DNA: TGTGCCGCCAGTGTCACCGGGACTACCCTGAACACCGGGGAGCTGTTTTTT. Its protein is CAASVTGTTLNTGELFF.

V and J are TRBV6-5 and TRBJ2-5; TRBD2 is a possible D gene (6 bases). Trimming stripped 2 bases from V and 4 bases from J, with 11 bases between. The CDR3 extends over 14 amino acids. Germline CDR1 reads MNHEY; CDR2 reads SVGAGI. CDR3 region: CASSYAGSGETQYF. The CDR3 nucleotides read TGTGCCAGCAGTTACGCGGGGAGTGGAGAGACCCAGTACTTC.

This chain uses TRBV5-1 with TRBJ2-7; D is tentatively TRBD1 or TRBD2 (5 bases each). V dropped 3 bases and J dropped 2 bases, with 21 bases sitting between them. CDR3 length: 17 residues. Germline CDR1 SGHRS, CDR2 YFSETQ. CDR3 amino acids: CASSSYHTGTYTYEQYF. The CDR3 nucleotides are TGCGCCAGCAGCTCGTACCACACCGGGACCTATACCTACGAGCAGTACTTC.

The chain combines TRBV5-1 with TRBJ2-7; TRBD2 matches at 7 bases. Unmatched junction bases numbered 8, after V lost 4 bases and J lost 1 base. CDR1 is SGHRS, CDR2 YFSETQ, per germline. CDR3 length: 15 amino acids. Here the CDR3 reads CASSRPGTTSYEQYF. The CDR3 DNA sequence: TGCGCCAGCAGCCGACCGGGGACTACTTCCTACGAGCAGTACTTC.